This entry is about one TCR beta chain. This sample is part of a study of blood T cells in healthy people across ages. The authors extracted at least 6 micrograms of total RNA per sample. The use of a sample-barcoded 5' primer and a J-beta primer mix characterized a second PCR of about 7 to 12 cycles. With 12 random nucleotides, a template-switch adaptor tagged each individual cDNA molecule. Each sample provided no less than 2.5 million CDR3-containing paired-end reads. TCRdb re-called the 5' RACE reads with MiXCR, one entry per CDR3 protein. The repertoire holds 650,000 to 700,000 distinct CDR3 sequences, with roughly half as singletons. The V gene lost 5 bases and the J gene lost 3 bases, with 13 bases spanning the gap. Germline V lookup: CDR1 MDHEN, CDR2 SYDVKM. The CDR3 covers 14 residues.

The source material was blood. The clonotype was recovered from a woman older than 75 in good health. V usage is TRBV28 and J usage is TRBJ1-2, with D possibly TRBD1 on 6 matching bases. In DNA, the CDR3 is TGTGCCAGCAGTACCCAGACAGGAGACTATGGCTACACCTTC. Amino acids: CASSTQTGDYGYTF.